The following is a T cell receptor (beta chain) sequence with its context. The same CDR3 also results from other DNA sequences found in this sample. Categorization into cohorts depended on clinical history that participants reported. In the study's own analysis: Amplifying reference gene primers gave estimates of nucleated cell counts. The assay was immunoSEQ multiplex PCR, and TCRdb's table has in-frame clones only and misses some. Clonal size and the V and J genes are those of that table, whereas D and trimming came from the DNA. Of a few hundred thousand clones listed, more than 80% are singletons. The data derive from a study of blood T cell repertoires in COVID-19. The CDR3 extends over 13 amino acids. Deletions cut 5 bases from V and 0 bases from J, with 5 bases between.

The sequence came from a man aged 18 to 30 who had recovered from COVID-19. This chain uses TRBV12-3 or TRBV12-4 with TRBJ1-5, with unresolved D. The specimen sequenced was PBMCs or T cells enriched from blood (not recorded which). The CDR3 region has the DNA TGTGCCAGCAGTCTATATAGCAATCAGCCCCAGCATTTT. The encoded protein is CASSLYSNQPQHF.